What follows are 19 T cell receptor beta chains derived from one specimen sequenced in a study of human T cells and chemical hapten exposure. Stated time point: patch test 1, 2 weeks after DPC sensitization. As to treatment: therapeutic diphenylcyclopropenone sensitization with weekly scalp DPC. TCRdb independently ran MiXCR on the RACE reads; one entry per CDR3 protein. The sample shows about 57,000 distinct CDR3 sequences, 9% to 9.5% of them seen only once. The material sequenced was whole blood, taken in connection with sensitization to the hapten diphenylcyclopropenone (DPC). All receptors derive from a woman aged 40 to 50 with alopecia areata. Some clones in this sample may be carry-over from other donors' samples.

This clonotype showed up many times. The chain uses TRBV29-1 and TRBJ2-1; 9 nucleotides match TRBD2. The V gene end was trimmed by 3 bases and the J gene end by 12 bases; junction bases not matched to a gene: 21. Germline loops: CDR1 SQVTM, CDR2 ANQGSEA. This CDR3 contains 17 residues. For the CDR3, the DNA is TGCAGCGTTGAGGCGGGACAGCCGGGACTAGCCGCCTGGGGGCAGTTCTTC. The encoded protein is CSVEAGQPGLAAWGQFF.

The chain employs TRBV11-2 and TRBJ1-1, with D hard to call. V shed 4 bases and J shed 7 bases, with 10 bases lying between them. This CDR3 has 12 residues. Per the germline V gene, CDR1 is SGHAT and CDR2 is FQNNGV. CDR3: CASSSSWDEAFF. Written as DNA, the CDR3 is TGTGCCAGCAGCTCTAGCTGGGATGAAGCTTTCTTT.

CDR3 region: CSVSPPHEQFF. DNA of the CDR3: TGCAGCGTGTCCCCCCCCCATGAGCAGTTCTTC. V gene TRBV29-1 combines with J gene TRBJ2-1, with D unresolved. The CDR3 runs 11 residues. The germline CDR1 and CDR2 sequences are SQVTM and ANQGSEA. With 6 bases removed from V and 8 bases from J, the gap between germline ends came to 11 bases.

This clonotype was observed a handful of times. The rearrangement joins TRBV6-2 or TRBV6-3 to TRBJ2-6, with a weak D call TRBD1 (6 bases). The CDR3 loop spans 16 amino acids. Trimming pared 6 bases from V and 0 bases from J, leaving 12 bases between. Germline CDR1 and CDR2: MNHEY and SVGEGT. The CDR3 bases are TGTGCCAGCAGGGAGGACAGATCCTCTGGGGCCAACGTCCTGACTTTC. This gives the protein CASREDRSSGANVLTF.

The J gene is TRBJ2-7, the V gene TRBV4-3, with TRBD1 matching over 7 bases. J lost 0 bases, V lost 5 bases, and 7 bases had no gene match. This CDR3 has 15 residues. Germline CDR1 is LGHNA and CDR2 is YSLEER. As DNA, the CDR3 is TGCGCCAGCAGCGACCGGGACAGAAGCTCCTACGAGCAGTACTTC. As protein: CASSDRDRSSYEQYF.

This clonotype was observed a handful of times. The chain employs TRBV29-1 and TRBJ2-3; 14 bases align to TRBD2. Germline V lookup: CDR1 SQVTM, CDR2 ANQGSEA. The V segment lost 4 bases and the J segment 4 bases; nucleotides outside the gene matches: 4. This CDR3 contains 15 residues. CDR3 bases: TGCAGCGTTGGTGGGACTAGCGGGGGATCAGATACGCAGTATTTT. Translating gives CSVGGTSGGSDTQYF.

This clonotype has at least ten counts. The chain joins TRBV29-1 to TRBJ2-5, with TRBD1 identical over 11 bases. CDR3 size: 14 residues. CDR1 is SQVTM, CDR2 ANQGSEA, per germline. The trim removed 1 base at V and 5 bases at J, leaving 3 bases unmatched. Written as DNA, the CDR3 is TGCAGCGTTGAAGGGACAGGGGGCCGGGAGACCCAGTACTTC. Encoded protein: CSVEGTGGRETQYF.

This clonotype was counted between two and nine times. The CDR3 spells CASKISGGLGRDTQYF. In DNA, the CDR3 is TGTGCCAGCAAGATTTCTGGTGGACTTGGGAGAGATACGCAGTATTTT. J is TRBJ2-3 and V is TRBV12-3 or TRBV12-4; TRBD2 might be the D (5 bases). Trimming left V 7 bases short and J 5 bases short, with 22 bases between. CDR3 size: 16 residues.

Many counts were recorded for this clonotype. This chain joins TRBV7-9 and TRBJ2-1; 13 bases align to TRBD2. This CDR3 has 16 amino acids. Trimming removed 9 bases from V and 4 bases from J; junction bases left unmatched: 9. Germline V gives CDR1 SEHNR, CDR2 FQNEAQ (reference sequence). This CDR3 is CASRTSGGPAYNEQFF. CDR3 DNA: TGTGCCAGTAGGACTAGCGGGGGTCCAGCTTACAATGAGCAGTTCTTC.

This clonotype was counted ten times or more. The V gene is TRBV6-6, the J gene TRBJ1-2; no clear D gene. The CDR3 is made up of 14 amino acids. Germline-derived CDR1 and CDR2 are MNHNY and SVGAGI (reference sequence). V lost 2 bases and J lost 2, with 9 bases in between. CDR3 sequence: CASSYKGKNYGYTF. The CDR3 bases are TGTGCCAGCAGTTACAAAGGCAAAAACTATGGCTACACCTTC.

This clonotype was found many times. CDR3 DNA sequence: TGTGCCAGCAGTTATCGGACAGCACCATACTATGGCTACACCTTC. The encoded protein is CASSYRTAPYYGYTF. The chain recombines TRBV7-9 with TRBJ1-2, with D perhaps TRBD1 (6 bases). Trimming left V 6 bases short and J 3 bases short, with 17 bases between. Germline values: CDR1 SEHNR, CDR2 FQNEAQ (reference sequence). This CDR3 region has 15 residues.

This clonotype has ten or more counts. The V gene is TRBV7-8, the J gene TRBJ2-5; the match to TRBD1 covers 11 bases. Looked up from germline, CDR1 is SGHVS and CDR2 is FQNEAQ. V was clipped by 3 bases and J by 1 base; unmatched bases: 1. The CDR3 is 15 amino acids. The DNA for the CDR3 is TGTGCCAGCAGCTTGGGACAGGGGGGCCAAGAGACCCAGTACTTC. This sequence encodes CASSLGQGGQETQYF.

This clonotype has a count of ten or more. The rearrangement links TRBV5-1 to TRBJ2-5; 7 positions agree with TRBD2. The CDR3 is made up of 15 amino acids. Germline V gene lookup returns CDR1 SGHRS and CDR2 YFSETQ. The J segment lost 2 bases and the V segment lost 2 bases, leaving 6 bases of the junction unmatched. CDR3 bases: TGCGCCAGCAGCTTCGGAGCGGGGCTACAAGAGACCCAGTACTTC. Translating it yields CASSFGAGLQETQYF. The variable domain in full, completed from reference TRBV5-1 and TRBJ2-5, reads KAGVTQTPRYLIKTRGQQVTLSCSPISGHRSVSWYQQTPGQGLQFLFEYFSETQRNKGNFPGRFSGRQFSNSRSEMNVSTLELGDSALYLCASSFGAGLQETQYFGPGTRLLVL.

At least ten counts were recorded for this clonotype. This chain joins TRBV5-1 and TRBJ2-1; 9 positions agree with TRBD1. Germline CDR1 reads SGHRS; CDR2 reads YFSETQ. With V trimmed by 2 bases and J by 3 bases, 9 bases remained unmatched. CDR3 size: 17 residues. CDR3 protein: CASSLRQGEANYNEQFF. As DNA, the CDR3 is TGCGCCAGCAGCTTACGACAGGGGGAGGCAAACTACAATGAGCAGTTCTTC.

Only a few counts were recorded for this clonotype. The chain is built from TRBV24-1 and TRBJ1-2; no firm D call. The CDR3 sequence is 14 residues long. Deletions cut 2 bases from V and 8 bases from J, with 14 bases between. Germline V gene data show CDR1 as KGHDR and CDR2 as SFDVKD. The CDR3 region is CATSDSPGRGGYTF. The CDR3 region has the DNA TGTGCCACCAGTGATTCTCCGGGCCGCGGAGGCTACACCTTC.

Details on this clonotype: One end of the junction is discordant with germline, which a read error may explain. The rearrangement links TRBV19 to TRBJ2-3, with TRBD1 identical over 8 bases. The CDR3 consists of 15 residues. Germline V gene sequence: CDR1 LNHDA, CDR2 SQIVND (reference sequence). The CDR3 nucleotides read TGTGCCAGTAGTCAAGGGACAGGCCTAACAGATACGCGGTATTTT. Translated: CASSQGTGLTDTRYF.

This clonotype was recorded at least ten times. V is TRBV7-6 and J is TRBJ1-5; D unresolved. The CDR3 runs to 15 residues. Germline V gene lookup returns CDR1 SGHVS and CDR2 FNYEAQ. With 0 bases removed from V and 2 bases from J, the gap between germline ends came to 8 bases. The CDR3 is CASSLASGGNQPQHF. CDR3 DNA: TGTGCCAGCAGCTTAGCGAGCGGGGGCAATCAGCCCCAGCATTTT. Supplemented by reference TRBV7-6 and TRBJ1-5, the full variable domain reads GAGVSQSPRYKVTKRGQDVALRCDPISGHVSLYWYRQALGQGPEFLTYFNYEAQQDKSGLPNDRFSAERPEGSISTLTIQRTEQRDSAMYRCASSLASGGNQPQHFGDGTRLSIL.

There are many counts of this clonotype. The rearrangement uses TRBV28 and TRBJ1-6; D remains ambiguous. Trimming stripped 2 bases from V and 14 bases from J, with 13 bases between. Germline lookup yields CDR1 MDHEN and CDR2 SYDVKM. The CDR3 spans 13 residues. The CDR3 DNA follows: TGTGCCAGCAGTTTACCCGTCCGCCAAGCCCTCCACTTT. This translates into CASSLPVRQALHF.

This clonotype was counted a few times. The V call is TRBV7-2, the J call TRBJ2-7, with 7 bases matching TRBD2. With 4 bases clipped from V and 5 bases from J, the junction kept 11 bases outside the gene matches. CDR1 SGHTA and CDR2 FQGNSA come from the germline V gene. The CDR3 runs to 15 residues. The CDR3, as DNA: TGTGCCAGCAGCTCTTGGACTAGAGGACCCCACGAGCAGTACTTC. This encodes CASSSWTRGPHEQYF.